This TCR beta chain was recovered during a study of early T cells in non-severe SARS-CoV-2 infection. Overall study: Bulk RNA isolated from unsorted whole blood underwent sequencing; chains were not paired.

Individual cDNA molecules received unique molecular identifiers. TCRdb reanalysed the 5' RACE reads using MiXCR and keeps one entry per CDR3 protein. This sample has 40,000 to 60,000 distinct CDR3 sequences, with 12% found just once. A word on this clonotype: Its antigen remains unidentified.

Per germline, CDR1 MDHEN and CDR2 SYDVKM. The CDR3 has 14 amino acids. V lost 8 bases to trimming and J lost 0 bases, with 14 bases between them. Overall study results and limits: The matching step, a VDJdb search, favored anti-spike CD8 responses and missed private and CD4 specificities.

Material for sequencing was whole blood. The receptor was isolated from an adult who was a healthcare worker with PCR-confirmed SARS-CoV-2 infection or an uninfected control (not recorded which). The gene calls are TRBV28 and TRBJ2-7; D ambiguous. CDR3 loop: CASAFGPGSYEQYF. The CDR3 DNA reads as TGTGCCAGCGCCTTTGGTCCTGGCTCCTACGAGCAGTACTTC. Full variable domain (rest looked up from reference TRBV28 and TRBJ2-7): DVKVTQSSRYLVKRTGEKVFLECVQDMDHENMFWYRQDPGLGLRLIYFSYDVKMKEKGDIPEGYSVSREKKERFSLILESASTNQTSMYLCASAFGPGSYEQYFGPGTRLTVT.